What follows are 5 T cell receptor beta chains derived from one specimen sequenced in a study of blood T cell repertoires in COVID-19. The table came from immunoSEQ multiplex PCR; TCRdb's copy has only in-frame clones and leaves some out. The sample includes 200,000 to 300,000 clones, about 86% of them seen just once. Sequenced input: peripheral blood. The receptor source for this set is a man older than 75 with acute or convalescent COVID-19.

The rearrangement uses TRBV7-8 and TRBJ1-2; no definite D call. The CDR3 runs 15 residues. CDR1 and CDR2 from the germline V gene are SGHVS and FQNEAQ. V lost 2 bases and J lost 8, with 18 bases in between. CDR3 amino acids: CASSLRGRTSGGYTF. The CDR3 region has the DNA TGTGCCAGCAGCTTAAGAGGTCGGACTAGTGGCGGCTACACCTTC.

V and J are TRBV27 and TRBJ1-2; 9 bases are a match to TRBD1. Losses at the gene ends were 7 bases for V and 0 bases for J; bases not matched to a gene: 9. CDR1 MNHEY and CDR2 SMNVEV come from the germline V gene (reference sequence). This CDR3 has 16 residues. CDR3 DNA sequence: TGTGCCAGCACCTCAACGAGACAGGGGGCTAACTATGGCTACACCTTC. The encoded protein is CASTSTRQGANYGYTF.

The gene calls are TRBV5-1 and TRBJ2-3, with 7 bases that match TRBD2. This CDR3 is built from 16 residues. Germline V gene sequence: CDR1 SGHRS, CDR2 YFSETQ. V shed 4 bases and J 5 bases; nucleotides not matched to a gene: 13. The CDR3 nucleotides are TGCGCCAGCAGCCGCATCCCACGTGGGGGGGAAGATACGCAGTATTTT. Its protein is CASSRIPRGGEDTQYF.

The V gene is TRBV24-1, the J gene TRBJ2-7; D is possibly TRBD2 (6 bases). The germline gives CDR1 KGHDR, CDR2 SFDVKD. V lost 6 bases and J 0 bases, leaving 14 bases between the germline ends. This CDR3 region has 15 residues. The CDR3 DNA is TGTGCCACCAGTCATATGATTAGCGGCTCCTACGAGCAGTACTTC. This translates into CATSHMISGSYEQYF.

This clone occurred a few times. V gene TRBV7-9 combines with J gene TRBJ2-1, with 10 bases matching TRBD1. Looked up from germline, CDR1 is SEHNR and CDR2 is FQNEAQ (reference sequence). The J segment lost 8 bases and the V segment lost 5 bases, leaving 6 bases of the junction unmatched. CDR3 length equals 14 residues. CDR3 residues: CASSLTGGRDEQFF. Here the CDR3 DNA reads TGTGCCAGCAGCCTGACAGGGGGCAGGGATGAGCAGTTCTTC.